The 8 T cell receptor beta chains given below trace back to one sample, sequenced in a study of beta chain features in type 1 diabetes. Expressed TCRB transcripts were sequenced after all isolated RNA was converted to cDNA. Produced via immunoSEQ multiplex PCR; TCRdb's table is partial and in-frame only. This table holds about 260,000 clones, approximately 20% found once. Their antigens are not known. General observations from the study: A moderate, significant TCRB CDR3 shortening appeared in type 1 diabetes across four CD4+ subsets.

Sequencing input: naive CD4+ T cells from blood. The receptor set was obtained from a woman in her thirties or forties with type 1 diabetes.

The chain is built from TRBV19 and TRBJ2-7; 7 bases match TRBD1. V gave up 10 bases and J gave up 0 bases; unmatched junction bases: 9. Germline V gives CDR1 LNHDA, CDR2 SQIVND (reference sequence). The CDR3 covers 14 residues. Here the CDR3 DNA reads TGTGCCACGGACGCCGGGGACAGCTCCTACGAGCAGTACTTC. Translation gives CATDAGDSSYEQYF.

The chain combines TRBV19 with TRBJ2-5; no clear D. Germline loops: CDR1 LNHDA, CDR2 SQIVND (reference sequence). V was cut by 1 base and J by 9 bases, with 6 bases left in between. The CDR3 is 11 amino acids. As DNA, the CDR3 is TGTGCCAGTAGTATAGGCGAAGCCCAGTACTTC. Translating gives CASSIGEAQYF.

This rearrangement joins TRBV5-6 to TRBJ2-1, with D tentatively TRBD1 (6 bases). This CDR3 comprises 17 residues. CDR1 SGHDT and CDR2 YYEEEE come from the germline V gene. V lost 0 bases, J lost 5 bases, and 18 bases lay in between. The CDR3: CASSLVVTFGGHNEQFF. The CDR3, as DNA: TGTGCCAGCAGCTTGGTTGTTACGTTTGGGGGCCACAATGAGCAGTTCTTC. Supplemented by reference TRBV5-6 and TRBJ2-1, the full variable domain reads DAGVTQSPTHLIKTRGQQVTLRCSPKSGHDTVSWYQQALGQGPQFIFQYYEEEERQRGNFPDRFSGHQFPNYSSELNVNALLLGDSALYLCASSLVVTFGGHNEQFFGPGTRLTVL.

This CDR3 is CASYTVGAGSPLHF. Here the CDR3 DNA reads TGTGCCAGCTACACGGTAGGGGCCGGATCACCCCTCCACTTT. V is TRBV5-4 and J is TRBJ1-6, with D tentatively TRBD1 (5 bases). The ends were cut back, 7 bases at V and 10 bases at J, with 18 bases in the middle. The germline V gene has CDR1 SGHNT and CDR2 YYREEE (reference sequence). There are 14 residues in the CDR3. The full variable domain, completed using reference TRBV5-4 and TRBJ1-6, is ETGVTQSPTHLIKTRGQQVTLRCSSQSGHNTVSWYQQALGQGPQFIFQYYREEENGRGNFPPRFSGLQFPNYSSELNVNALELDDSALYLCASYTVGAGSPLHFGNGTRLTVT.

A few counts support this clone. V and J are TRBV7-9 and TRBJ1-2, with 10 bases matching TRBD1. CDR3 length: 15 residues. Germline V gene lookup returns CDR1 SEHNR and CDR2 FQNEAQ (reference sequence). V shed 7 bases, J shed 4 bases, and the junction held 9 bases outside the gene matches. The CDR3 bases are TGTGCCAGCACGGGACAGGGGTCCCCCGGCTATGGCTACACCTTC. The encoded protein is CASTGQGSPGYGYTF.

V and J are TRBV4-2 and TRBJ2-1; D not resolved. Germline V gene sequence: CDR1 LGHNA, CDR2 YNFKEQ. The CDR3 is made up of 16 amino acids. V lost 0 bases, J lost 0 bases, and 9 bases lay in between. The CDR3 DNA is TGTGCCAGCAGCCAAGAAACCGCGAGCTCCTACAATGAGCAGTTCTTC. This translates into CASSQETASSYNEQFF.

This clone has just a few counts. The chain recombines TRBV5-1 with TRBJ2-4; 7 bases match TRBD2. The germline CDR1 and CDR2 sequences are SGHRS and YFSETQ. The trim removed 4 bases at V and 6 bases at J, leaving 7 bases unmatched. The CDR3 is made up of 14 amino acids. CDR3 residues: CASSAGEGRNIQYF. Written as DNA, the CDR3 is TGCGCCAGCAGCGCCGGGGAGGGGAGAAACATTCAGTACTTC. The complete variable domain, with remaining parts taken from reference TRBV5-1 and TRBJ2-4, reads KAGVTQTPRYLIKTRGQQVTLSCSPISGHRSVSWYQQTPGQGLQFLFEYFSETQRNKGNFPGRFSGRQFSNSRSEMNVSTLELGDSALYLCASSAGEGRNIQYFGAGTRLSVL.

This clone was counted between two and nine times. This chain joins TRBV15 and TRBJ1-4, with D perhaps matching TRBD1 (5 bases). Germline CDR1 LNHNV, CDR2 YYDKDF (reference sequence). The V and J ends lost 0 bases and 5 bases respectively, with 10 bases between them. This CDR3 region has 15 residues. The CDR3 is CATSRDPRGNEKLFF. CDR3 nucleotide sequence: TGTGCCACCAGCAGAGATCCTCGGGGGAATGAAAAACTGTTTTTT.